These 22 T cell receptor beta chains originate from one sample sequenced in a study of cytomegalovirus exposure and HLA in healthy donors. In the PCR, 60 Vbeta and 13 Jbeta primers were used. Sequencing was performed with immunoSEQ multiplex PCR; in TCRdb, only in-frame clones are kept and a portion is missing. The data contain 30,000 to 40,000 clones, approximately 90% of them singletons. The sequencing input was PBMCs. The receptors originated from a woman aged 40-49 years in good health and CMV-seropositive.

A word on this clone: A read error may produce the germline difference seen at one junction end. The V gene is TRBV2, the J gene TRBJ2-2; 8 positions match TRBD1. There are 14 residues in the CDR3. Germline values: CDR1 SNHLY, CDR2 FYNNEI. The CDR3: CASTRQGQGGKLFF. In DNA, the CDR3 is TGTGCCAGCACTCGACAGGGGCAAGGCGGGAAGCTGTTTTTT.

The J gene is TRBJ2-2, the V gene TRBV18, with 8 bases lining up with TRBD2. V lost 1 base and J lost 2; bases outside the gene matches: 9. CDR1 and CDR2 from the germline V gene are KGHSH and LQKENI. The CDR3 extends over 18 amino acids. Written as DNA, the CDR3 is TGTGCCAGCTCACCACGGCGAGCGGGGGTCCTAAACACCGGGGAGCTGTTTTTT. Translated: CASSPRRAGVLNTGELFF.

The V call is TRBV11-3, the J call TRBJ2-1; D is ambiguous. The CDR3 is made up of 12 amino acids. Germline V gene sequence: CDR1 SGHNT, CDR2 YENEEA. V was shortened by 5 bases and J by 6 bases, with 8 bases between the two germline ends. This chain's CDR3 is CASSEHSNEQFF. CDR3 sequence (DNA): TGTGCCAGCAGCGAACACAGCAATGAGCAGTTCTTC. The full variable domain, its missing parts supplied by reference TRBV11-3 and TRBJ2-1, is EAGVVQSPRYKIIEKKQPVAFWCNPISGHNTLYWYLQNLGQGPELLIRYENEEAVDDSQLPKDRFSAERLKGVDSTLKIQPAELGDSAVYLCASSEHSNEQFFGPGTRLTVL.

This sequence joins TRBV2 and TRBJ2-5; 10 nucleotides align to TRBD1. CDR1 and CDR2 from the germline V gene are SNHLY and FYNNEI. This CDR3 contains 14 residues. The V and J ends lost 4 bases and 1 base, in that order; junction bases with no gene match: 0. The CDR3 DNA follows: TGTGCCAGCAGTGGGGACAGGGGCCAAGAGACCCAGTACTTC. It yields the protein CASSGDRGQETQYF.

The chain carries TRBV5-1 and TRBJ2-7; 8 bases are a match to TRBD1. Looked up from germline, CDR1 is SGHRS and CDR2 is YFSETQ. The trim removed 2 bases at V and 1 base at J, leaving 2 bases unmatched. CDR3 length equals 14 residues. In DNA form, the CDR3 reads TGCGCCAGCAGCTTAGGACAGGGTTCCTACGAGCAGTACTTC. Its protein is CASSLGQGSYEQYF.

The J gene is TRBJ2-7, the V gene TRBV6-5, with a possible D match to TRBD1 (7 bases). The V end lost 4 bases, the J end lost 2 bases, and 15 bases lay between the germline ends. CDR3 length: 15 amino acids. Germline V CDR1 and CDR2: MNHEY, SVGAGI. The CDR3 protein is CASSSGGTATYEQYF. For the CDR3, the DNA is TGTGCCAGCAGTTCTGGGGGGACAGCAACCTACGAGCAGTACTTC.

This sequence joins TRBV5-4 and TRBJ2-3, with D perhaps TRBD2 (6 bases). Germline V gene lookup returns CDR1 SGHNT and CDR2 YYREEE (reference sequence). V lost 2 bases and J 0 bases, leaving 16 bases between the germline ends. This CDR3 comprises 17 residues. The chain's CDR3 is CASSLIGRDGSTDTQYF. CDR3 bases: TGTGCCAGCAGCTTAATCGGGCGGGACGGGAGCACAGATACGCAGTATTTT. The full variable domain, rest sourced from reference TRBV5-4 and TRBJ2-3, is ETGVTQSPTHLIKTRGQQVTLRCSSQSGHNTVSWYQQALGQGPQFIFQYYREEENGRGNFPPRFSGLQFPNYSSELNVNALELDDSALYLCASSLIGRDGSTDTQYFGPGTRLTVL.

This clone was seen a handful of times. The chain links TRBV7-3 to TRBJ1-1; perhaps TRBD1 as D (6 bases). V lost 3 bases to trimming and J lost 2 bases, with 7 bases between them. This CDR3 has 13 residues. CDR1 and CDR2 (germline): SGHTA, FQGTGA. The CDR3 is CASSFRGNTEAFF. The CDR3 nucleotides are TGTGCCAGCAGCTTCAGGGGCAACACTGAAGCTTTCTTT.

This clone was detected a few times. The gene calls are TRBV5-4 and TRBJ2-7; no clear D gene. V was clipped by 0 bases and J by 0 bases, with 10 bases between them. The CDR3 extends over 15 amino acids. Germline CDR1 reads SGHNT; CDR2 reads YYREEE (reference sequence). The CDR3 is CASSLDGYSSYEQYF. The CDR3 coding sequence is TGTGCCAGCAGCTTGGACGGCTACAGCTCCTACGAGCAGTACTTC.

This clone was seen a few times. The V call is TRBV5-1, the J call TRBJ2-3; 8 bases align to TRBD2. The CDR3 consists of 15 residues. With 4 bases clipped from V and 5 bases from J, the junction kept 9 bases outside the gene matches. Per germline, CDR1 SGHRS and CDR2 YFSETQ. CDR3 in amino acids: CASSTEGLDLDTQYF. CDR3 in DNA: TGCGCCAGCAGCACTGAGGGACTAGACTTAGATACGCAGTATTTT.

This rearrangement joins TRBV2 to TRBJ2-2; D uncertain. Germline V gene lookup returns CDR1 SNHLY and CDR2 FYNNEI. Trimming took off 5 bases at V and 6 bases at J, with 7 bases between the two ends. The CDR3 is made up of 12 amino acids. The CDR3 DNA reads as TGTGCCAGCAGTCCCTTCGCCGGGGAGCTGTTTTTT. This codes for CASSPFAGELFF.

The V gene is TRBV6-5, the J gene TRBJ2-1; a weak D match, TRBD2 (6 bases). This CDR3 spans 11 amino acids. Germline values: CDR1 MNHEY, CDR2 SVGAGI. V shed 6 bases and J shed 9 bases, with 9 bases lying between them. The CDR3 loop is CASRLASEQFF. The CDR3 DNA follows: TGTGCCAGCAGACTAGCATCTGAGCAGTTCTTC.

The V call is TRBV6-5, the J call TRBJ1-2; 7 nucleotides align to TRBD1. There are 13 residues in the CDR3. The J segment lost 7 bases and the V segment lost 6 bases, leaving 8 bases of the junction unmatched. CDR1 is MNHEY and CDR2 is SVGAGI in the germline V gene. The CDR3 reads CASSETGTRGYTF. The CDR3 bases are TGTGCCAGCAGCGAGACAGGGACGCGTGGCTACACCTTC.

In its sample, this clone was seen a few times. V gene TRBV19 combines with J gene TRBJ2-1, with D possibly TRBD2 on 5 matching bases. Trimming pared 7 bases from V and 2 bases from J, leaving 12 bases between. Germline V CDR1 and CDR2: LNHDA, SQIVND (reference sequence). The CDR3 loop spans 14 amino acids. CDR3 DNA: TGTGCCAGTAAATCCGAGGGCCCCTACAATGAGCAGTTCTTC. It yields the protein CASKSEGPYNEQFF.

The chain links TRBV6-1 to TRBJ1-6; possibly TRBD1 for D (5 bases). V was clipped by 6 bases and J by 5 bases, with 11 bases between them. CDR1 and CDR2 from the germline V gene are MNHNS and SASEGT. CDR3 size: 14 residues. The CDR3 protein is CASREGTDNSPLHF. As DNA, the CDR3 is TGTGCCAGCAGGGAGGGGACCGATAATTCACCCCTCCACTTT.

This clone was seen a single time. The CDR3: CASSYSNRNEQFF. The DNA of the CDR3 is TGTGCCAGCAGTTACTCGAATAGAAATGAGCAGTTCTTC. The J gene is TRBJ2-1, the V gene TRBV6-6; D is ambiguous. This CDR3 is 13 amino acids long. Germline values: CDR1 MNHNY, CDR2 SVGAGI (reference sequence). V gave up 0 bases and J gave up 7 bases, with 7 bases separating them.

The V and J genes are TRBV6-5 and TRBJ1-2; D remains ambiguous. V lost 5 bases and J 3 bases, leaving 16 bases between the germline ends. The CDR3 covers 15 residues. Germline loops: CDR1 MNHEY, CDR2 SVGAGI. Here the CDR3 reads CASSTTPDIDYGYTF. The DNA of the CDR3 is TGTGCCAGCAGTACAACTCCTGACATAGACTATGGCTACACCTTC.

The chain joins TRBV4-1 to TRBJ1-4; the D gene is possibly TRBD1 (5 bases). Per germline, CDR1 MGHRA and CDR2 YSYEKL. The length of the CDR3 is 17 residues. Trimming shortened V by 4 bases and J by 4 bases, and 19 bases separated the two germline ends. For the CDR3, the DNA is TGCGCCAGCAGCCGACTGAAAGGGACTCGGAGTAATGAAAAACTGTTTTTT. Translated, it gives CASSRLKGTRSNEKLFF.

J is TRBJ1-4 and V is TRBV5-8; 9 bases line up with TRBD1. This CDR3 has 15 residues. Germline V gene lookup returns CDR1 SGHTS and CDR2 YDEGEE. The V gene end was trimmed by 6 bases and the J gene end by 8 bases; junction bases not matched to a gene: 11. This chain's CDR3 is CASTGTGMGAEKLFF. CDR3 nucleotides: TGTGCCAGCACCGGGACAGGGATGGGGGCGGAAAAACTGTTTTTT.

The chain recombines TRBV7-9 with TRBJ2-3, with 9 bases aligning to TRBD2. Germline values: CDR1 SEHNR, CDR2 FQNEAQ (reference sequence). V lost 3 bases to trimming and J lost 2 bases; unmatched junction nucleotides: 6. The CDR3 is made up of 16 amino acids. The CDR3 protein is CASSFPSGTVTDTQYF. The CDR3 nucleotides read TGTGCCAGCAGCTTTCCTAGCGGGACAGTCACAGATACGCAGTATTTT.

The chain is built from TRBV6-1 and TRBJ2-7; perhaps TRBD1 as D (6 bases). The germline gives CDR1 MNHNS, CDR2 SASEGT. V was cut by 10 bases and J by 6 bases, with 22 bases left in between. This CDR3 contains 14 residues. The CDR3 nucleotides read TGTGCCAACCGGCAGGACAGTAAATCGTCCGAGCAGTACTTC. It encodes CANRQDSKSSEQYF.

V usage is TRBV13 and J usage is TRBJ1-2; D is undetermined. This CDR3 has 15 amino acids. Looked up from germline, CDR1 is PRHDT and CDR2 is FYEKMQ (reference sequence). V was cut by 5 bases and J by 4 bases, with 17 bases left in between. The CDR3 bases are TGTGCCAGCAGCAACACTCCAGAGGGTAGCTATGGCTACACCTTC. Translation gives CASSNTPEGSYGYTF. Full variable domain (remainder filled in from reference TRBV13 and TRBJ1-2): AAGVIQSPRHLIKEKRETATLKCYPIPRHDTVYWYQQGPGQDPQFLISFYEKMQSDKGSIPDRFSAQQFSDYHSELNMSSLELGDSALYFCASSNTPEGSYGYTFGSGTRLTVV.